Each of the 18 T cell receptor beta chains below was sequenced from the same sample in a study of blood T cells in healthy people across ages. Then a second PCR, running about 6 to 11 cycles, was carried out with a sample-barcoded 5' primer and a J-beta primer mix. A single record per CDR3 protein comes from TCRdb applying MiXCR to the 5' RACE reads. There are roughly 800,000 distinct CDR3 sequences in the sample; approximately 24% occur only once, and around 3% lies in the top ten. The same data also went into a second study, on T cells of mothers and their children.

Sequenced input: blood. Every receptor here comes from a boy between 10 and 17 years old in good health.

This clonotype was counted between two and nine times. The rearrangement joins TRBV20-1 to TRBJ2-1; D is perhaps TRBD2 (6 bases). The CDR3 consists of 16 residues. From germline, CDR1 is DFQATT and CDR2 SNEGSKA (reference sequence). V shed 0 bases and J shed 1 base, with 13 bases lying between them. The CDR3 nucleotides read TGCAGTGCTAGAGATCAAGGCGGGGTTTCCTACAATGAGCAGTTCTTC. Translation: CSARDQGGVSYNEQFF.

This chain links TRBV12-3 or TRBV12-4 with TRBJ1-6; D gene ambiguous. The V end was cut by 6 bases, the J end by 7 bases, with 13 bases between. This CDR3 has 14 residues. The CDR3 loop is CASRSESANSPLHF. The CDR3 region has the DNA TGTGCCAGCAGATCCGAGTCGGCAAATTCACCCCTCCACTTT.

There are a few counts of this clonotype. This chain links TRBV5-1 with TRBJ2-2; 9 bases agree with TRBD2. Germline trimming cut 4 bases from V and 4 bases from J; bases unmatched to any gene: 8. The CDR3 contains 16 residues. The germline CDR1 and CDR2 sequences are SGHRS and YFSETQ. The CDR3 DNA is TGCGCCAGCAGCCTATCTAGCGGGGTGAGCACCGGGGAGCTGTTTTTT. It codes for CASSLSSGVSTGELFF.

This clonotype was picked up a small number of times. The rearrangement joins TRBV20-1 to TRBJ1-1, with D possibly TRBD1 on 6 matching bases. V was cut by 6 bases and J by 4 bases, with 21 bases left in between. From germline, CDR1 is DFQATT and CDR2 SNEGSKA (reference sequence). CDR3 length: 15 amino acids. CDR3 sequence reads: CSAHDRTVASTEAFF. The CDR3 nucleotides read TGCAGTGCGCACGACAGGACTGTGGCTAGCACTGAAGCTTTCTTT.

This clonotype was seen a handful of times. V and J are TRBV5-4 and TRBJ1-1, with a possible D match to TRBD1 (5 bases). V lost 6 bases, J lost 6 bases, and 18 bases lay in between. The CDR3 consists of 14 residues. Germline lookup yields CDR1 SGHNT and CDR2 YYREEE (reference sequence). The CDR3 nucleotides read TGTGCCAGCACCACGGTTGAAGGGGCCGCTGAAGCTTTCTTT. Amino acids: CASTTVEGAAEAFF.

A few counts support this clonotype. V usage is TRBV7-9 and J usage is TRBJ2-5; no firm D call. The end of the DNA fits TRBJ2-1 better, so the J call may be wrong. From germline, CDR1 is SEHNR and CDR2 FQNEAQ (reference sequence). CDR3 size: 17 residues. CDR3 protein: CASSLLRPSGSVNEQFF. In DNA form, the CDR3 reads TGTGCCAGCAGCTTACTGCGCCCTAGTGGCTCCGTAAATGAGCAGTTCTTC.

The rearrangement links TRBV2 to TRBJ1-3; D not resolved. This CDR3 has 15 amino acids. Germline values: CDR1 SNHLY, CDR2 FYNNEI. V lost 3 bases to trimming and J lost 0 bases, with 9 bases between them. CDR3 loop: CASSDDPYSGNTIYF. For the CDR3, the DNA is TGTGCCAGCAGTGACGACCCTTACTCTGGAAACACCATATATTTT.

This clonotype was detected a few times. The rearrangement uses TRBV7-9 and TRBJ1-3, with unresolved D. V was shortened by 5 bases and J by 3 bases, with 14 bases between the two germline ends. This CDR3 is 15 amino acids long. Germline CDR1 is SEHNR and CDR2 is FQNEAQ (reference sequence). This chain's CDR3 is CASSPPLGLGNTIYF. The DNA of the CDR3 is TGTGCCAGCAGCCCACCATTAGGACTTGGAAACACCATATATTTT. Looking up the rest from reference TRBV7-9 and TRBJ1-3 gives the full variable domain: DTGVSQNPRHKITKRGQNVTFRCDPISEHNRLYWYRQTLGQGPEFLTYFQNEAQLEKSRLLSDRFSAERPKGSFSTLEIQRTEQGDSAMYLCASSPPLGLGNTIYFGEGSWLTVV.

The V gene is TRBV7-2, the J gene TRBJ1-1, with D unresolved. Germline V gene sequence: CDR1 SGHTA, CDR2 FQGNSA. The CDR3 contains 13 residues. Trimming pared 6 bases from V and 8 bases from J, leaving 16 bases between. The CDR3 DNA sequence: TGTGCCAGCAGTCAAGTCGGTTGGCAGGAAGCTTTCTTT. This codes for CASSQVGWQEAFF.

The chain joins TRBV20-1 to TRBJ1-4; D uncertain. V lost 3 bases and J lost 3, with 11 bases in between. Germline V gene lookup returns CDR1 DFQATT and CDR2 SNEGSKA (reference sequence). The CDR3 contains 14 residues. The CDR3 coding sequence is TGCAGTGCTAGGGGCGGGTACGCTAATGAAAAACTGTTTTTT. Translating it yields CSARGGYANEKLFF.

The rearrangement uses TRBV11-1 and TRBJ2-1; TRBD2 aligns across 11 bases. Near its end, the DNA agrees better with TRBJ2-5, so the J call may be wrong. Germline CDR1 and CDR2: SGHAT and FQDESV (reference sequence). This CDR3 contains 16 residues. The CDR3 reads CASSSASGTSGGTQYF. In DNA, the CDR3 is TGTGCCAGCAGCTCGGCATCCGGGACTAGCGGAGGGACCCAGTACTTC.

This chain uses TRBV25-1 with TRBJ1-4; the match to TRBD1 covers 8 bases. The CDR3 consists of 15 residues. CDR1 MGHDK and CDR2 SYGVNS come from the germline V gene. Germline trimming cut 4 bases from V and 5 bases from J; bases unmatched to any gene: 6. In DNA, the CDR3 is TGTGCCAGCAGTGGCCCTAACAGGGGGAATGAAAAACTGTTTTTT. Amino acid sequence: CASSGPNRGNEKLFF.

This clonotype was seen only a few times. The rearrangement links TRBV7-9 to TRBJ2-5, with a possible D match to TRBD2 (6 bases). V was cut by 3 bases and J by 12 bases, with 14 bases left in between. This CDR3 has 12 amino acids. Germline lookup yields CDR1 SEHNR and CDR2 FQNEAQ (reference sequence). The CDR3 sequence: CASSFGPREEYF. In DNA form, the CDR3 reads TGTGCCAGCAGCTTTGGTCCCAGGGAGGAGTACTTC.

V gene TRBV3-1 combines with J gene TRBJ1-4; D remains unclear. Trimming took 0 bases from V and 5 from J, leaving 10 bases between them. The CDR3 contains 15 residues. In germline, CDR1 is LGHDT, CDR2 YNNKEL (reference sequence). The CDR3 DNA sequence: TGTGCCAGCAGCCAAGATCGGGGATGGAATGAAAAACTGTTTTTT. Amino acids: CASSQDRGWNEKLFF.

The chain combines TRBV5-4 with TRBJ2-1; D ambiguous. With 0 bases removed from V and 6 bases from J, the gap between germline ends came to 7 bases. The CDR3 runs 13 residues. Germline V gives CDR1 SGHNT, CDR2 YYREEE (reference sequence). For the CDR3, the DNA is TGTGCCAGCAGCTTGGGGTCGCGCAATGAGCAGTTCTTC. Its protein product is CASSLGSRNEQFF.

This chain connects TRBV5-1 to TRBJ2-5, with 13 nucleotides matching TRBD2. J was trimmed by 5 bases and V by 3 bases; bases with no gene match: 7. Germline V lookup: CDR1 SGHRS, CDR2 YFSETQ. This CDR3 contains 16 residues. The chain's CDR3 is CASSWTSGGPTETQYF. The CDR3 DNA sequence: TGCGCCAGCAGCTGGACTAGCGGGGGCCCCACGGAGACCCAGTACTTC.

The chain has TRBV29-1 and TRBJ1-4, with 11 bases that match TRBD1. The CDR3 spans 15 residues. The germline gives CDR1 SQVTM, CDR2 ANQGSEA. With V trimmed by 4 bases and J by 10 bases, 11 bases remained unmatched. The CDR3 DNA is TGCAGCGTTGGGACAGGGGGCCGGCTTGTAGGAAAACTGTTTTTT. Protein sequence: CSVGTGGRLVGKLFF.

This clonotype was observed a few times. The V gene is TRBV10-3, the J gene TRBJ2-1; D possibly matches TRBD1 or TRBD2 (5 bases each). The V end was cut by 4 bases, the J end by 2 bases, with 9 bases between. Germline V gene sequence: CDR1 ENHRY, CDR2 SYGVKD. This CDR3 is built from 14 residues. Here the CDR3 DNA reads TGTGCCATCAGTGCAGAGGGGACCTACAATGAGCAGTTCTTC. Translating it yields CAISAEGTYNEQFF.